The 5 T cell receptor beta chains below come from one sample, sequenced in a study of T cell repertoires in urothelial bladder cancer. This table comes from immunoSEQ multiplex PCR, and its TCRdb copy is limited to in-frame clones, with some not included. The table includes over 10,000 clones, 66% detected once. The specimen sequenced was tumor-infiltrating cells from bladder cancer. The receptors stem from a human donor with urothelial carcinoma.

This clone was recorded a few times. The chain employs TRBV25-1 and TRBJ1-2, with a tentative D call TRBD1 (5 bases). Germline CDR1 reads MGHDK; CDR2 reads SYGVNS. The CDR3 has 11 amino acids. V lost 5 bases and J lost 5, with 6 bases in between. CDR3 protein: CASSRGYGYTF. The CDR3 region has the DNA TGTGCCAGCAGTAGGGGATATGGCTACACCTTC.

J is TRBJ1-1 and V is TRBV30; 10 bases are shared with TRBD1. The CDR3 loop spans 15 amino acids. With 5 bases clipped from V and 0 bases from J, the junction kept 6 bases outside the gene matches. Germline V gene data show CDR1 as GTSNPN and CDR2 as SVGIG (reference sequence). The CDR3 region is CAWATGGLMNTEAFF. CDR3 nucleotides: TGTGCCTGGGCGACAGGGGGCCTCATGAACACTGAAGCTTTCTTT.

The chain combines TRBV9 with TRBJ2-3; the D gene could be TRBD1 or TRBD2 (5 bases each). There are 14 residues in the CDR3. Germline V gene lookup returns CDR1 SGDLS and CDR2 YYNGEE. Deletions cut 2 bases from V and 2 bases from J, with 9 bases between. This CDR3 reads CASSVGTVTDTQYF. CDR3 nucleotide sequence: TGTGCCAGCAGCGTCGGGACGGTCACAGATACGCAGTATTTT.

The chain combines TRBV7-6 with TRBJ1-6; 10 bases line up with TRBD1. Germline trimming cut 2 bases from V and 6 bases from J; bases unmatched to any gene: 4. The CDR3 length is 16 residues. Per germline, CDR1 SGHVS and CDR2 FNYEAQ. CDR3 bases: TGTGCCAGCAGCTTACGGGACAGGGGATTTAATTCACCCCTCCACTTT. Its protein is CASSLRDRGFNSPLHF. The full variable domain, with the rest looked up from reference TRBV7-6 and TRBJ1-6, is GAGVSQSPRYKVTKRGQDVALRCDPISGHVSLYWYRQALGQGPEFLTYFNYEAQQDKSGLPNDRFSAERPEGSISTLTIQRTEQRDSAMYRCASSLRDRGFNSPLHFGNGTRLTVT.

The chain joins TRBV5-1 to TRBJ1-2; D is perhaps TRBD1 (6 bases). V lost 0 bases and J 2 bases, leaving 17 bases between the germline ends. CDR3 length: 17 amino acids. Germline V gene data show CDR1 as SGHRS and CDR2 as YFSETQ. CDR3 nucleotide sequence: TGCGCCAGCAGCTTGGAAACGGGGGCGCCCGGGAACTATGGCTACACCTTC. Translating gives CASSLETGAPGNYGYTF.